The 7 T cell receptor beta chains below come from one sample, sequenced in a study of T-cell memory formation after mild COVID-19. TCRdb independently ran MiXCR on the 5' RACE reads; one entry per CDR3 protein. The repertoire holds 250,000 to 300,000 distinct CDR3 sequences, with approximately 18% as singletons. The specimen sequenced was PBMCs or a T cell subset sorted from them (not recorded which). These receptors were taken from a man between 18 and 35 years old who had mild COVID-19 (a few samples of this study predate the infection). Cell type and time point are not known.

This clonotype was observed once. The genes are TRBV6-5 and TRBJ2-7; perhaps TRBD1 as D (5 bases). The V gene lost 2 bases and the J gene lost 6 bases, with 11 bases spanning the gap. CDR3 length: 13 amino acids. The V gene's germline CDR1 is MNHEY and CDR2 SVGAGI. The CDR3 reads CASSYGAGPEQYF. In DNA form, the CDR3 reads TGTGCCAGCAGTTACGGGGCAGGGCCCGAGCAGTACTTC.

This clonotype was observed a few times. The rearrangement joins TRBV28 to TRBJ2-2; 8 bases align to TRBD2. The V segment lost 2 bases and the J segment 6 bases; nucleotides outside the gene matches: 2. CDR1 is MDHEN, CDR2 SYDVKM, per germline. The CDR3 runs 14 residues. CDR3 nucleotides: TGTGCCAGCAGTTTAGGAGCGGGAGCCGGGGAGCTGTTTTTT. This gives the protein CASSLGAGAGELFF.

This clonotype was counted many times. The junction departs from germline at one end; a sequencing error may be responsible. The chain carries TRBV12-3 or TRBV12-4 and TRBJ2-1, with a weak D call TRBD1 (5 bases). The CDR3 has 14 amino acids. This CDR3 is CASSPRQMYTEQFF. CDR3 bases: TGTGCCAGCAGTCCTCGACAGATGTACACTGAGCAGTTCTTC.

The sample holds a few counts of this clonotype. CDR3 DNA sequence: TGCAGTGCTAGTTTTGAGACCCAGTACTTC. Translating it yields CSASFETQYF. This sequence joins TRBV20-1 and TRBJ2-5, with D uncertain. Trimming shortened V by 3 bases and J by 5 bases, and 4 bases separated the two germline ends. Germline CDR1 DFQATT, CDR2 SNEGSKA (reference sequence). The CDR3 length is 10 residues.

This sequence joins TRBV6-2 or TRBV6-3 and TRBJ1-1; D perhaps matches TRBD1 (6 bases). The CDR3 runs to 14 residues. The germline V gene has CDR1 MNHEY and CDR2 SVGEGT. V lost 1 base and J 6 bases, leaving 12 bases between the germline ends. The CDR3 region is CASSYYRVVAEAFF. The CDR3 DNA follows: TGTGCCAGCAGTTACTACAGGGTGGTGGCTGAAGCTTTCTTT.

This clonotype was detected a few times. CDR3: CASSPRGGPRDEQFF. CDR3 in DNA: TGTGCCAGCAGTCCGCGGGGGGGCCCTAGAGATGAGCAGTTCTTC. The V and J genes are TRBV12-3 or TRBV12-4 and TRBJ2-1, with 9 positions matching TRBD2. CDR3 length: 15 amino acids. The junction had 10 bases not matched to a gene; V was cut back by 5 bases and J by 8 bases.

This clonotype was counted only a few times. The rearrangement links TRBV12-3 or TRBV12-4 to TRBJ2-2; no clear D gene. The CDR3 is made up of 16 amino acids. Deletions cut 5 bases from V and 5 bases from J, with 18 bases between. CDR3 nucleotide sequence: TGTGCCAGCAGTCCCTCGGGTCTAGTAGGGACCGGGGAGCTGTTTTTT. This sequence encodes CASSPSGLVGTGELFF.